Listed here are 17 T cell receptor beta chains from one sample, sequenced in a study of beta chain features in type 1 diabetes. Findings of the study overall: Among patients with Type 1 diabetes, TCRB CDR3s were moderately but significantly shorter in every one of the four CD4+ subsets.

The sequenced template was cDNA made from the entire isolated RNA. Using immunoSEQ multiplex PCR, the repertoire was profiled, and TCRdb retains in-frame clones only, with some absent. The table lists hundreds of thousands of clones, 10% to 15% of them singletons. For these receptors, no antigen is known. Sequencing was carried out using naive CD4+ T cells from blood. All receptors come from a man between 18 and 35 years old with type 1 diabetes.

This clone was observed a handful of times. The genes are TRBV13 and TRBJ1-6, with 9 nucleotides matching TRBD1. After removal of 1 base from V and 7 bases from J, the junction contained 2 bases not matched to a gene. Germline V gene data show CDR1 as PRHDT and CDR2 as FYEKMQ (reference sequence). This CDR3 has 15 amino acids. The CDR3 nucleotides are TGTGCCAGCAGCTTAGTTGACAGGGGGAATTCACCCCTCCACTTT. The encoded protein is CASSLVDRGNSPLHF.

This clone appeared a few times. This sequence joins TRBV7-3 and TRBJ2-3; D is unclear. Per germline, CDR1 SGHTA and CDR2 FQGTGA. This CDR3 is 13 amino acids long. The V end lost 2 bases, the J end lost 2 bases, and 5 bases lay between the germline ends. The CDR3 DNA follows: TGTGCCAGCAGCTTAGATGTCACAGATACGCAGTATTTT. It is translated as CASSLDVTDTQYF.

V and J are TRBV11-2 and TRBJ2-5, with D possibly being TRBD1 or TRBD2 (5 bases each). Trimming removed 1 base at V and 1 base at J, with 10 bases between. The CDR3 has 15 residues. Germline CDR1 reads SGHAT; CDR2 reads FQNNGV. DNA of the CDR3: TGTGCCAGCAGCTTAGTGCATGGGACCCAAGAGACCCAGTACTTC. Its protein is CASSLVHGTQETQYF.

The sample holds a few counts of this clone. The rearrangement joins TRBV28 to TRBJ1-5; D remains unclear. V lost 7 bases to trimming and J lost 13 bases, with 14 bases between them. This CDR3 comprises 11 residues. Per germline, CDR1 MDHEN and CDR2 SYDVKM. Here the CDR3 DNA reads TGTGCCAGCAACTACATGGGGAGGCAGCATTTT. The encoded protein is CASNYMGRQHF.

V and J are TRBV2 and TRBJ2-6; possibly TRBD1 for D (6 bases). Trimming stripped 6 bases from V and 0 bases from J, with 15 bases between. From germline, CDR1 is SNHLY and CDR2 FYNNEI. The CDR3 is 17 amino acids. CDR3 sequence: CASRAGTGSSGANVLTF. The CDR3 nucleotides are TGTGCCAGCAGGGCGGGCACAGGGAGCTCTGGGGCCAACGTCCTGACTTTC.

This clone was seen ten or more times. This sequence joins TRBV14 and TRBJ2-1; a possible D gene is TRBD2 (5 bases). Germline CDR1 and CDR2: SGHDN and FVKESK. The CDR3 runs 14 residues. V was clipped by 5 bases and J by 4 bases, with 12 bases between them. DNA for the CDR3: TGTGCCAGCAGCGGCTCGAGCGGATACAATGAGCAGTTCTTC. This translates into CASSGSSGYNEQFF.

Notes on this clone: This same CDR3 is encoded by further DNA sequences in the sample. The CDR3 coding sequence is TGCGCCAGCAGCTTGGCGGGGGAAACCTACGAGCAGTACTTC. This sequence encodes CASSLAGETYEQYF. The chain has TRBV5-1 and TRBJ2-7, with D perhaps matching TRBD2 (6 bases). Trimming left V 0 bases short and J 2 bases short, with 9 bases between. Germline assignment: CDR1 SGHRS and CDR2 YFSETQ. The CDR3 length is 14 residues.

The J gene is TRBJ2-2, the V gene TRBV19; D gene unclear. In germline, CDR1 is LNHDA, CDR2 SQIVND (reference sequence). Trimming removed 0 bases at V and 2 bases at J, with 16 bases between. The CDR3 consists of 18 residues. The chain's CDR3 is CASSIDTFDGINTGELFF. CDR3 nucleotides: TGTGCCAGTAGTATAGATACATTTGACGGAATAAACACCGGGGAGCTGTTTTTT.

V is TRBV30 and J is TRBJ2-7; TRBD2 agrees at 7 bases. With 2 bases clipped from V and 5 bases from J, the junction kept 6 bases outside the gene matches. CDR1 GTSNPN and CDR2 SVGIG come from the germline V gene (reference sequence). The CDR3 contains 13 residues. In DNA form, the CDR3 reads TGTGCCTGGAGTCCCGGGGGGTGGAACGAGCAGTACTTC. Its translation: CAWSPGGWNEQYF.

The chain recombines TRBV20-1 with TRBJ2-7, with D possibly TRBD1 on 5 matching bases. The length of the CDR3 is 11 residues. Germline lookup yields CDR1 DFQATT and CDR2 SNEGSKA (reference sequence). Trimming took off 6 bases at V and 3 bases at J, with 9 bases between the two ends. This chain's CDR3 is CSADRYYEQYF. DNA for the CDR3: TGCAGTGCCGACAGATACTACGAGCAGTACTTC.

A few counts support this clone. The V gene is TRBV27, the J gene TRBJ2-5; 10 bases match TRBD1. CDR1 and CDR2 (germline): MNHEY, SMNVEV (reference sequence). CDR3 length: 16 residues. With V trimmed by 3 bases and J by 3 bases, 7 bases remained unmatched. The CDR3 here is CASSFDRGRFEETQYF. Written as DNA, the CDR3 is TGTGCCAGCAGTTTTGACAGGGGGCGATTTGAAGAGACCCAGTACTTC.

J is TRBJ2-1 and V is TRBV10-3, with a tentative D call TRBD1 (6 bases). The V and J ends lost 6 bases and 3 bases respectively, with 15 bases between them. CDR1 ENHRY and CDR2 SYGVKD come from the germline V gene. The CDR3 has 15 residues. Here the CDR3 reads CAISDAQGFYNEQFF. The CDR3 DNA is TGTGCCATCAGCGATGCACAGGGATTCTACAATGAGCAGTTCTTC.

The gene calls are TRBV19 and TRBJ1-6; D is possibly TRBD1 (5 bases). V lost 3 bases to trimming and J lost 7 bases, with 10 bases between them. The CDR3 loop spans 14 amino acids. CDR1 LNHDA and CDR2 SQIVND come from the germline V gene (reference sequence). The CDR3 loop is CASSIGRDNSPLHF. As DNA, the CDR3 is TGTGCCAGTAGTATCGGTAGGGACAATTCACCCCTCCACTTT. Variable domain in full (rest from reference TRBV19 and TRBJ1-6): DGGITQSPKYLFRKEGQNVTLSCEQNLNHDAMYWYRQDPGQGLRLIYYSQIVNDFQKGDIAEGYSVSREKKESFPLTVTSAQKNPTAFYLCASSIGRDNSPLHFGNGTRLTVT.

About this clone itself: A much larger clone differs from this one at a single base, so this may be a read error. This chain links TRBV6-6 with TRBJ2-7; unclear D gene. V lost 6 bases and J 1 base, leaving 4 bases between the germline ends. In germline, CDR1 is MNHNY, CDR2 SVGAGI (reference sequence). The CDR3 is 11 amino acids. The CDR3 bases are TGTGCCAGCAGCCGTTCCTACGAGCAGTACTTC. Translating gives CASSRSYEQYF.

The gene calls are TRBV9 and TRBJ2-1, with a weak D call TRBD1 (5 bases). The germline V and J ends were trimmed by 4 bases and 1 base, with 12 bases remaining between them. Germline-derived CDR1 and CDR2 are SGDLS and YYNGEE. The CDR3 spans 15 residues. CDR3 amino acids: CASSPLGESYNEQFF. CDR3 DNA sequence: TGTGCCAGCAGCCCTCTAGGGGAATCCTACAATGAGCAGTTCTTC.

This clone has only a few counts. The V and J genes are TRBV5-1 and TRBJ1-4; D gene unclear. There are 16 residues in the CDR3. Germline V gene sequence: CDR1 SGHRS, CDR2 YFSETQ. V gave up 0 bases and J gave up 0 bases, with 9 bases separating them. The CDR3, as DNA: TGCGCCAGCAGCTTGGAAACAGCCACAACTAATGAAAAACTGTTTTTT. Its protein product is CASSLETATTNEKLFF.

The chain is built from TRBV7-9 and TRBJ2-5; perhaps TRBD1 as D (6 bases). In germline, CDR1 is SEHNR, CDR2 FQNEAQ (reference sequence). V was clipped by 5 bases and J by 1 base, with 11 bases between them. This CDR3 contains 14 residues. CDR3: CASSPGTLQETQYF. The CDR3 coding sequence is TGTGCCAGCAGCCCCGGGACACTCCAAGAGACCCAGTACTTC.